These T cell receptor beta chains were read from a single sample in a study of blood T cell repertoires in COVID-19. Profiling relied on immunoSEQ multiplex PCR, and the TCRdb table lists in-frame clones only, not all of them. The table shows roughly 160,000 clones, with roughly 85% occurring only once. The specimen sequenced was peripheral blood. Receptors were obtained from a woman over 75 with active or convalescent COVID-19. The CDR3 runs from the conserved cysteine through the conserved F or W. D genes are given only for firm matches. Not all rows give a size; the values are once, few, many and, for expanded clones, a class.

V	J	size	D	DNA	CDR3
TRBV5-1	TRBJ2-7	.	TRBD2	TGCGCCAGCAGCTTGGGAGTTCGGGAGGACGAGCAGTACTTC	CASSLGVREDEQYF
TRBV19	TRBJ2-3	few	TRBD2	TGTGCCAGTAGTATAGGCCTAGCGGGATCCACAGATACGCAGTATTTT	CASSIGLAGSTDTQYF
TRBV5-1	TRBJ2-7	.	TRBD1	TGCGCCAGCAGCTTCCCGGGACAGAGCTACGAGCAGTACTTC	CASSFPGQSYEQYF
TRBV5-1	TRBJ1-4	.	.	TGCGCCAGCAGCCCGGGGAGTACTAATGAAAAACTGTTTTTT	CASSPGSTNEKLFF
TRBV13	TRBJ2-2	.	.	TGTGCCAGCAGCTTAGGGTCGGCGGGACTGATCGGTTCCGGCGGGGAGCTGTTTTTT	CASSLGSAGLIGSGGELFF
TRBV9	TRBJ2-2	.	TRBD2	TGTGCCAGCAGCGCCCTAGCGGGAGGGCCCAACACCGGGGAGCTGTTTTTT	CASSALAGGPNTGELFF
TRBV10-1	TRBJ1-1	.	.	TGCGCCAGCAGTGGACAGCCTAACACTGAAGCTTTCTTT	CASSGQPNTEAFF
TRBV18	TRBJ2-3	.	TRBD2	TGTGCCAGCTTAGAAGCGGGAGGTCGGTCGAAGGCAGATACGCAGTATTTT	CASLEAGGRSKADTQYF
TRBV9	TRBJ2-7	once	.	TGTGCCAGCAGCGTAGCGGATAATAGGGGGGGAACCTACGAGCAGTACTTC	CASSVADNRGGTYEQYF
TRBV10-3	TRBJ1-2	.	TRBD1	TGTGCAATAACAGGGGATCTAAACTATGGCTACACCTTC	CAITGDLNYGYTF
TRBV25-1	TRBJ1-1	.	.	TGTGCCAGCAGTCGACAGTTGAACACTGAAGCTTTCTTT	CASSRQLNTEAFF
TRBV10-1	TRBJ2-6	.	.	TGCGCCAGCAGTGCCTCCGGGGCCAACGTCCTGACTTTC	CASSASGANVLTF
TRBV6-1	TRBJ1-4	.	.	TGTGCCAGCAGTGAACCAGCGGTTAATGAAAAACTGTTTTTT	CASSEPAVNEKLFF
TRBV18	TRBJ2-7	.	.	TGTGCCAGCTCACCGGGGCTAACCTCCTACGAGCAGTACTTC	CASSPGLTSYEQYF
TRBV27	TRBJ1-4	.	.	TGTGCCAGCAGTTTAATGGGCCCCACAGGGTTTGGTGAAAAACTGTTTTTT	CASSLMGPTGFGEKLFF
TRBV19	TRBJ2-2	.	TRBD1	TGTGCCAGTAGTATGGGACAGGGCCGCACCGGGGAGCTGTTTTTT	CASSMGQGRTGELFF
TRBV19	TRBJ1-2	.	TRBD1	TGTGCCAGTAGCCCCGGGACAGAAGTATATGGCTACACCTTC	CASSPGTEVYGYTF
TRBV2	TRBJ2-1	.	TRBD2	TGTGCCAGCAGTGAAACCGGACTAGCGGGAATCGGTTACAATGAGCAGTTCTTC	CASSETGLAGIGYNEQFF
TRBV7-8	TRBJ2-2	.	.	TGTGCCAGCAGCTCTAATGCGAACACCGGGGAGCTGTTTTTT	CASSSNANTGELFF
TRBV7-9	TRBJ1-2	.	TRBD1	TGTGCCAGCAGCCGCGGACAGGGTAACTATGGCTACACCTTC	CASSRGQGNYGYTF
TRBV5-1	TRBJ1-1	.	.	TGCGCCAGCAGCTTGGGTCTAGGGGCGGGAACTGAAGCTTTCTTT	CASSLGLGAGTEAFF
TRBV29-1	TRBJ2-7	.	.	TGCAGCGTTGCCCGGCAGGGCTCCTACGAGCAGTACTTC	CSVARQGSYEQYF
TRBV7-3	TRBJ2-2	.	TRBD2	TGTGCCAGCAGCTCATCCCGGGTGACTAGCGATTCGACCGGGGAGCTGTTTTTT	CASSSSRVTSDSTGELFF
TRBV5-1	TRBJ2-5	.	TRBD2	TGCGCCAGCAGCTTGGTGGGACTAGTCCAGGAGACCCAGTACTTC	CASSLVGLVQETQYF
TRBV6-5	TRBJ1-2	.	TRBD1	TGTGCCAGCAGCCCGTCCCGGGACAGTTATGGCTACACCTTC	CASSPSRDSYGYTF
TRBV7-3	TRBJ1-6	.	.	TGTGCCAGCAACTTAGGGAGGGGTCCACCTGATTCACCCCTCCACTTT	CASNLGRGPPDSPLHF
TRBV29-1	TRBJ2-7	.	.	TGCAGCGTTGGGGTTTCGTCGGGCGAGCAGTACTTC	CSVGVSSGEQYF
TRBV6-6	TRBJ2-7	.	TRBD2	TGTGCCAGCAGGCCTTTCGGGACTAGCTCGTACGAGCAGTACTTC	CASRPFGTSSYEQYF
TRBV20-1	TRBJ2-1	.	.	TGCAGTGCTAGTAAGGGGGGGGCCTACAATGAGCAGTTCTTC	CSASKGGAYNEQFF
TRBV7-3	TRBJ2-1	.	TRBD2	TGTGCCAGCAGCTCGGGACTAGCGGGAAGGTATGAGCAGTTCTTC	CASSSGLAGRYEQFF
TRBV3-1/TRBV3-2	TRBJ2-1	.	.	TGTGCCAGCAGCCTCAAATACAATGAGCAGTTCTTC	CASSLKYNEQFF
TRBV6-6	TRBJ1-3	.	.	TGTGCCAGCAGTAGGAGTATCTCTGGAAACACCATATATTTT	CASSRSISGNTIYF
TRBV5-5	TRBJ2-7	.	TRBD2	TGTGCCAGCAGCTTGTTGAGGGGTAGCGGGAGCAACGAGCAGTACTTC	CASSLLRGSGSNEQYF
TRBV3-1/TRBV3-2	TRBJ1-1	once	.	TGTGCCAGCAGTCCGAGGGGGAGATCCGAAGCTTTCTTT	CASSPRGRSEAFF
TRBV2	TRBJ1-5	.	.	TGTGCCACCGGAGTCACCAACAATCAGCCCCAGCATTTT	CATGVTNNQPQHF
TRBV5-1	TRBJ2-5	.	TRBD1	TGCGCCAGCGGCTCGACAGGGGGAAGGGAGACCCAGTACTTC	CASGSTGGRETQYF
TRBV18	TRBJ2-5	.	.	TGTGCCAGCTCAGTCACAGGGACCCAGTACTTC	CASSVTGTQYF
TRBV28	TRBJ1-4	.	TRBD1	TGTGCCAGCAGTGGACAGGGACAGCCCAATGAAAAACTGTTTTTT	CASSGQGQPNEKLFF
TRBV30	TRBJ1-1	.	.	TGTGCCTGGAGCGGGTCTTATGAAGCTTTCTTT	CAWSGSYEAFF
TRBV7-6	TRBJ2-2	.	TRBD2	TGTGCCAGCAGCACGAGAGATGGGGGGAGCGGGAGTCGAACCGGGGAGCTGTTTTTT	CASSTRDGGSGSRTGELFF
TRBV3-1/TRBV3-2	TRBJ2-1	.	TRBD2	TGTGCCAGCAGCCACCCCCACGGGGGGGGCGCCGGCAATGAGCAGTTCTTC	CASSHPHGGGAGNEQFF
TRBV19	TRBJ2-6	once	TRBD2	TGTGCCAGCACACCGGGGGGATTCTCTGGGGCCAACGTCCTGACTTTC	CASTPGGFSGANVLTF
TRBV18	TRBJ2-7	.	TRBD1	TGTGCCAGCTCTACTCGACAGGGGGACGAGCAGTACTTC	CASSTRQGDEQYF
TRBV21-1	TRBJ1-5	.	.	TGTGCCAGCAGAACAACCCCAGCGGCGGCAAATAGCAATCAGCCCCAGCATTTT	CASRTTPAAANSNQPQHF
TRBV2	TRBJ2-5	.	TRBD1	TGTGCCAGCAGTCTGGACAGGGGGCCTTGGGAGACCCAGTACTTC	CASSLDRGPWETQYF
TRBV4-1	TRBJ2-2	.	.	TGCGCCAGCAGCCAAGATCGTCTAGCCGGGGAGCTGTTTTTT	CASSQDRLAGELFF
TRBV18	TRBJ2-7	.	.	TGTGCCAGCTCTCCGGGGGAGCAGTACTTC	CASSPGEQYF
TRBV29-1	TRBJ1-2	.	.	TGCAGTGGCGGGGGGGAATCCCATGGCTACACCTTC	CSGGGESHGYTF
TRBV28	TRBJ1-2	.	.	TGTGCCAGCAGTTTCGGCGGAGCCGGTCATGGCTACACCTTC	CASSFGGAGHGYTF
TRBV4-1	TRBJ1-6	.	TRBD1	TGCGCCAGCAGCTCTCCGGGGGCAGGGGGTAGTTCACCCCTCCACTTT	CASSSPGAGGSSPLHF
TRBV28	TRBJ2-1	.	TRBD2	TGTGCCAGCAGTCCAATGACTAGCGGGGGTTACAATGAGCAGTTCTTC	CASSPMTSGGYNEQFF
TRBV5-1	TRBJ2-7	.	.	TGCGCCAGCAGCTCGATTAGCGGATCCTACGAGCAGTACTTC	CASSSISGSYEQYF
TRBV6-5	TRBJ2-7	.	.	TGTGCCAGCAGTTCGACGGGGAGCTCCTACGAGCAGTACTTC	CASSSTGSSYEQYF
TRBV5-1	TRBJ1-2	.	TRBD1	TGCGCCAGCAGCTTAGACAGGGGAGAAATGGGCTACACCTTC	CASSLDRGEMGYTF
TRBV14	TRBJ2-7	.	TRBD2	TGTGCCAGCAGCCAAGAACAGCTAGCGGGATGGGAGCAGTACTTC	CASSQEQLAGWEQYF
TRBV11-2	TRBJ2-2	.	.	TGTGCCAGCAGCTTCCTACCGACAGACACCGGGGAGCTGTTTTTT	CASSFLPTDTGELFF